This TCR beta chain comes out of a study of shared clonotypes between healthy human individuals. Findings of the study overall: At large depth, rarefaction still showed sorted-subset sequencing to be incomplete.

Per germline, CDR1 MNHEY and CDR2 SMNVEV (reference sequence). V lost 5 bases, J lost 2 bases, and 12 bases lay in between. CDR3 length: 14 amino acids. The assay was carried out at the deep level. The authors loaded approximately 220 ng DNA, around 32,000 T cell genomes, into sorted-subset replicate PCRs. Assay used: immunoSEQ multiplex PCR; TCRdb lists only in-frame clones, some missing. The sample has fewer than 400,000 clones; approximately 79% are singletons. In its sample, this clone ranks as medium-sized. Its antigen is unidentified. The V and J genes are TRBV27 and TRBJ1-1; maybe TRBD1 (6 bases). This TCR derives from a man younger than 40 in good health. Source material: memory CD4+ T cells sorted from blood. Subset noted: CD45RA-negative fraction. The CDR3 DNA follows: TGTGCCAGCAGTCGCGGACAGTTCAACACTGAAGCTTTCTTT. Its translation: CASSRGQFNTEAFF.